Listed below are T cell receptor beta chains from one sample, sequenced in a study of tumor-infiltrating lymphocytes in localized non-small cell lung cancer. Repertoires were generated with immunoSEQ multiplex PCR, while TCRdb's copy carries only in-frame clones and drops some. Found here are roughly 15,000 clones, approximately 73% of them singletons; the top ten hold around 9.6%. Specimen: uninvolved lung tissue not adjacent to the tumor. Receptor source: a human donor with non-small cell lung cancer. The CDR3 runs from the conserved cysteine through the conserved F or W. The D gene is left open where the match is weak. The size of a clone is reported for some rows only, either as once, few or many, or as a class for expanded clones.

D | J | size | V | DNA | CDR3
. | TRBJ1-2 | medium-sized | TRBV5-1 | TGCGCCAGCAGCTTGAGAGGGGAACCTAACTATGGCTACACCTTC | CASSLRGEPNYGYTF
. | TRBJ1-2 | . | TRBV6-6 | TGTGCCAGCAGTACCTACGACCGGGTTTCTAACTATGGCTACACCTTC | CASSTYDRVSNYGYTF
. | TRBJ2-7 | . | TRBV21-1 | TGTGCCAACCCTAGCGGGAGACGTTGCCCCTCCTACGAGCAGTACTTC | CANPSGRRCPSYEQYF
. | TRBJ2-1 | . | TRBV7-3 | TGTGCCAGCAGCTTATCTTTAGCCGGAACCAATGAGCAGTTCTTC | CASSLSLAGTNEQFF
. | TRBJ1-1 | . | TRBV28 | TGTGCCAGCAGTAGCCATGGACAGAACACTGAAGCTTTCTTT | CASSSHGQNTEAFF
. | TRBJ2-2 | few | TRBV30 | TGTGCCTGGCGCTTAGGAGACCGCAGCGGCGGGGAGCTGTTTTTT | CAWRLGDRSGGELFF
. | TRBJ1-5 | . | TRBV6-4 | TGTGCCAGCAGTCTACAGGAGAATCAGCCCCAGCATTTT | CASSLQENQPQHF
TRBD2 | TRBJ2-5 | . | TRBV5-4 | TGTGCCAGCAGCAGCAAGCGGGACTTGACACAAGAGACCCAGTACTTC | CASSSKRDLTQETQYF
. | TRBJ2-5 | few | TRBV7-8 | TGTGCCAGCAGCTCCGACAGAGGGGAGACCCAGTACTTC | CASSSDRGETQYF
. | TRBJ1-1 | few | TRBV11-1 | TGTGCCAGCAGCCTAGTACGGGGAGGAACTGAAGCTTTCTTT | CASSLVRGGTEAFF
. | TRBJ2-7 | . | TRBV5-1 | TGCGCCAGCAGCTTGGCCCAGGCCTCGGCGAGGCAGTACTTC | CASSLAQASARQYF
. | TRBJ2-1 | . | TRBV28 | TGTGCCAGCAGTTTCAACAATGAGCAGTTCTTC | CASSFNNEQFF
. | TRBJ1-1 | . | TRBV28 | TGTGCCAGCAGCTTGGGGGGAGCTTTCTTT | CASSLGGAFF
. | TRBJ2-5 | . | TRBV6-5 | TGTGCCAGCAGTTACTTAAGAGGGACCCAGTACTTC | CASSYLRGTQYF
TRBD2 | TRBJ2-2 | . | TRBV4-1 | TGCGCCAGCAGCCAACCTGGGGCTAGCGGGTCTTACACCGGGGAGCTGTTTTTT | CASSQPGASGSYTGELFF
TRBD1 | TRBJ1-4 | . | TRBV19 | TGTGCCAGTAGTACTTACGGGACAGCTAATGAAAAACTGTTTTTT | CASSTYGTANEKLFF
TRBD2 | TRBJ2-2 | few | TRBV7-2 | TGTGCCAGCAGCCAGTGGGGAGGGCGTACCGGGGAGCTGTTTTTT | CASSQWGGRTGELFF
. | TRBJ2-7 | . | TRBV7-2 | TGTGCCAGCAGCTTCCGATGGGCGGCGACTTCCTACGAGCAGTACTTC | CASSFRWAATSYEQYF
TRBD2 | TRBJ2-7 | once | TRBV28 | TGTGCCAGCAGTTTTTCGGCGGGTGGCGGGAGGGCGCTCGAGCAGTACTTC | CASSFSAGGGRALEQYF